This TCR beta chain was sequenced for a study of cytomegalovirus exposure and HLA in healthy donors. A multiplex PCR was run with 60 Vbeta primers and 13 Jbeta primers. The repertoire was sequenced with immunoSEQ multiplex PCR; TCRdb's copy has only in-frame clones and lacks some. This sample has roughly 130,000 clones, with around 80% found just once. The CDR3 covers 14 residues. Germline V lookup: CDR1 SEHNR, CDR2 FQNEAQ (reference sequence). The germline V and J ends were trimmed by 0 bases and 9 bases, with 14 bases remaining between them. The chain combines TRBV7-9 with TRBJ2-5, with a weak D call TRBD2 (5 bases). Sequencing input: PBMCs. The TCR originated in a man aged 25 to 40 in good health and CMV-seronegative. The CDR3: CASSLATAPGAQYF. CDR3 nucleotides: TGTGCCAGCAGCTTAGCAACAGCCCCCGGGGCCCAGTACTTC.